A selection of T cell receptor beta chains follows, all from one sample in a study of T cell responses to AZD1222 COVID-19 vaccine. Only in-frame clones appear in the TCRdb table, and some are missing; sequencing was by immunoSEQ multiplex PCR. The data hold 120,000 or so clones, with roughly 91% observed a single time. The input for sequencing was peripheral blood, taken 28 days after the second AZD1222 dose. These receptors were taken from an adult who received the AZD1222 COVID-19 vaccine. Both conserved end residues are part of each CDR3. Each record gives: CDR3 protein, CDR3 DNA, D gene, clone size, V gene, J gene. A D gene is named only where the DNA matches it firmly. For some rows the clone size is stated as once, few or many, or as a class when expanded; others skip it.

CDR3aa: CASSPFSGADNYEQYF
CDR3nt: TGTGCCAGCAGCCCCTTTAGCGGGGCCGATAACTACGAGCAGTACTTC
d_gene: TRBD2
abundance: -
v_gene: TRBV4-2
j_gene: TRBJ2-7

CDR3aa: CAISSQGLQPQHF
CDR3nt: TGTGCCATCAGTTCACAGGGTTTACAGCCCCAGCATTTT
d_gene: -
abundance: once
v_gene: TRBV10-3
j_gene: TRBJ1-5

CDR3aa: CASSPPELAVNEQFF
CDR3nt: TGTGCCAGCTCACCACCAGAACTAGCGGTTAATGAGCAGTTCTTC
d_gene: TRBD2
abundance: -
v_gene: TRBV18
j_gene: TRBJ2-1

CDR3aa: CASSGGRGMNTEAFF
CDR3nt: TGCGCCAGCAGCGGGGGTCGGGGAATGAACACTGAAGCTTTCTTT
d_gene: -
abundance: -
v_gene: TRBV5-1
j_gene: TRBJ1-1

CDR3aa: CASSPWVAGANVLTF
CDR3nt: TGCGCCAGCAGCCCATGGGTGGCTGGGGCCAACGTCCTGACTTTC
d_gene: -
abundance: -
v_gene: TRBV4-3
j_gene: TRBJ2-6

CDR3aa: CASSVSDSPLHF
CDR3nt: TGTGCCAGCAGTGTATCTGATTCACCCCTCCACTTT
d_gene: -
abundance: -
v_gene: TRBV2
j_gene: TRBJ1-6

CDR3aa: CASSSTGSYYGYTF
CDR3nt: TGTGCCAGCAGTTCCACAGGGTCGTACTATGGCTACACCTTC
d_gene: -
abundance: few
v_gene: TRBV28
j_gene: TRBJ1-2

CDR3aa: CASSPPGPILRGTQYF
CDR3nt: TGTGCCAGCTCACCACCGGGACCGATCCTGCGGGGGACCCAGTACTTC
d_gene: -
abundance: few
v_gene: TRBV18
j_gene: TRBJ2-5

CDR3aa: CASSPLVAGFHEQYF
CDR3nt: TGTGCCAGCTCACCACTCGTAGCGGGATTTCACGAGCAGTACTTC
d_gene: TRBD2
abundance: -
v_gene: TRBV18
j_gene: TRBJ2-7

CDR3aa: CASSVGNSPLHF
CDR3nt: TGTGCCAGCAGCGTGGGTAATTCACCCCTCCACTTT
d_gene: -
abundance: -
v_gene: TRBV9
j_gene: TRBJ1-6

CDR3aa: CASSILFAGGYEQYF
CDR3nt: TGTGCCAGTAGTATACTATTTGCAGGGGGCTACGAGCAGTACTTC
d_gene: TRBD1
abundance: -
v_gene: TRBV19
j_gene: TRBJ2-7

CDR3aa: CASSPWDSRLGKLFF
CDR3nt: TGTGCCAGCAGCCCCTGGGACAGTCGTCTCGGAAAACTGTTTTTT
d_gene: TRBD1
abundance: -
v_gene: TRBV7-9
j_gene: TRBJ1-4

CDR3aa: CASSGPGNQPQHF
CDR3nt: TGTGCCAGCAGCGGGCCGGGAAATCAGCCCCAGCATTTT
d_gene: -
abundance: -
v_gene: TRBV7-8
j_gene: TRBJ1-5

CDR3aa: CASSFGGGRDTQYF
CDR3nt: TGCGCCAGCAGTTTCGGGGGCGGGAGAGATACGCAGTATTTT
d_gene: -
abundance: -
v_gene: TRBV4-1
j_gene: TRBJ2-3

CDR3aa: CAWSVSNLRGDGYTF
CDR3nt: TGTGCCTGGAGTGTAAGCAACCTCCGGGGAGATGGCTACACCTTC
d_gene: -
abundance: -
v_gene: TRBV30
j_gene: TRBJ1-2

CDR3aa: CASVLLAPGGETQYF
CDR3nt: TGCGCCAGCGTTCTTCTAGCGCCAGGAGGGGAGACCCAGTACTTC
d_gene: -
abundance: -
v_gene: TRBV5-1
j_gene: TRBJ2-5

CDR3aa: CASSLLAGEQFF
CDR3nt: TGTGCCAGCAGCTTACTAGCGGGAGAGCAGTTCTTC
d_gene: TRBD2
abundance: once
v_gene: TRBV7-9
j_gene: TRBJ2-1

CDR3aa: CASKDRGWTKNIQYF
CDR3nt: TGCGCCAGCAAGGACAGAGGGTGGACCAAAAACATTCAGTACTTC
d_gene: -
abundance: -
v_gene: TRBV10-1
j_gene: TRBJ2-4

CDR3aa: CASRVGDTQYF
CDR3nt: TGTGCCAGTAGGGTTGGAGATACGCAGTATTTT
d_gene: -
abundance: -
v_gene: TRBV19
j_gene: TRBJ2-3

CDR3aa: CASSLEDNSPLHF
CDR3nt: TGTGCCAGCAGCTTAGAAGATAATTCACCCCTCCACTTT
d_gene: -
abundance: -
v_gene: TRBV11-2
j_gene: TRBJ1-6

CDR3aa: CASSPRLAGDIRQETQYF
CDR3nt: TGTGCCAGCAGCCCCCGACTAGCGGGAGACATCCGGCAAGAGACCCAGTACTTC
d_gene: TRBD2
abundance: -
v_gene: TRBV11-2
j_gene: TRBJ2-5

CDR3aa: CASSQAQGGWGYTF
CDR3nt: TGCGCCAGCAGCCAAGCACAGGGAGGTTGGGGCTACACCTTC
d_gene: -
abundance: -
v_gene: TRBV4-3
j_gene: TRBJ1-2

CDR3aa: CASSDRVYNSPLHF
CDR3nt: TGTGCCAGCAGTGACAGGGTTTATAATTCACCCCTCCACTTT
d_gene: TRBD1
abundance: -
v_gene: TRBV28
j_gene: TRBJ1-6

CDR3aa: CASSQDSGGWENIQYF
CDR3nt: TGTGCCAGCAGCCAAGATTCAGGGGGTTGGGAAAACATTCAGTACTTC
d_gene: TRBD1
abundance: -
v_gene: TRBV3-1/TRBV3-2
j_gene: TRBJ2-4

CDR3aa: CASSLALQGAGKLFF
CDR3nt: TGTGCCAGCAGTTTAGCCCTACAGGGGGCAGGGAAACTGTTTTTT
d_gene: TRBD1
abundance: -
v_gene: TRBV28
j_gene: TRBJ1-4

CDR3aa: CASSASGGASYNEQFF
CDR3nt: TGTGCCAGCAGCGCTAGCGGGGGGGCGTCCTACAATGAGCAGTTCTTC
d_gene: TRBD2
abundance: -
v_gene: TRBV9
j_gene: TRBJ2-1

CDR3aa: CASSTQGVGGYTF
CDR3nt: TGTGCCAGCAGTACACAGGGGGTAGGGGGCTACACCTTC
d_gene: TRBD1
abundance: once
v_gene: TRBV6-5
j_gene: TRBJ1-2

CDR3aa: CASSTLGYEQYF
CDR3nt: TGTGCCAGCAGTACCCTCGGCTACGAGCAGTACTTC
d_gene: -
abundance: -
v_gene: TRBV6-6
j_gene: TRBJ2-7

CDR3aa: CASAPTTLFRSEQFF
CDR3nt: TGCGCCAGCGCTCCCACGACACTCTTTAGAAGTGAGCAGTTCTTC
d_gene: -
abundance: once
v_gene: TRBV4-1
j_gene: TRBJ2-1

CDR3aa: CASSVQGGSEKLFF
CDR3nt: TGTGCCAGCAGTGTACAGGGAGGGAGTGAAAAACTGTTTTTT
d_gene: -
abundance: -
v_gene: TRBV3-1/TRBV3-2
j_gene: TRBJ1-4

CDR3aa: CASSPGYFYTF
CDR3nt: TGTGCCAGCAGCCCCGGATACTTCTACACCTTC
d_gene: -
abundance: -
v_gene: TRBV7-8
j_gene: TRBJ1-2

CDR3aa: CASSATTGGGYTF
CDR3nt: TGTGCCAGCAGTGCAACGACAGGGGGTGGCTACACCTTC
d_gene: TRBD1
abundance: -
v_gene: TRBV12-3/TRBV12-4
j_gene: TRBJ1-2

CDR3aa: CASSIAGQGAYEQYF
CDR3nt: TGTGCCAGTAGTATTGCCGGACAGGGGGCCTACGAGCAGTACTTC
d_gene: TRBD1
abundance: few
v_gene: TRBV19
j_gene: TRBJ2-7

CDR3aa: CASLFTDSSYNEQFF
CDR3nt: TGTGCCAGCCTATTTACGGACTCCTCCTACAATGAGCAGTTCTTC
d_gene: -
abundance: once
v_gene: TRBV7-9
j_gene: TRBJ2-1

CDR3aa: CATSDVGAGETQYF
CDR3nt: TGTGCCACCAGTGACGTGGGGGCAGGAGAGACCCAGTACTTC
d_gene: -
abundance: -
v_gene: TRBV24-1
j_gene: TRBJ2-5

CDR3aa: CASSLGGEQYF
CDR3nt: TGCGCCAGCAGCTTAGGGGGGGAGCAGTACTTC
d_gene: -
abundance: -
v_gene: TRBV5-1
j_gene: TRBJ2-7

CDR3aa: CASSVGPTGAAEQYF
CDR3nt: TGTGCCAGCAGCGTAGGGCCGACAGGGGCGGCCGAGCAGTACTTC
d_gene: TRBD1
abundance: few
v_gene: TRBV9
j_gene: TRBJ2-7

CDR3aa: CASSTGQGRWTEAFF
CDR3nt: TGCGCCAGCAGCACGGGACAGGGGAGGTGGACTGAAGCTTTCTTT
d_gene: TRBD1
abundance: -
v_gene: TRBV4-1
j_gene: TRBJ1-1

CDR3aa: CASSLRDQQGISLNEQFF
CDR3nt: TGTGCCAGCAGCTTGAGGGACCAACAGGGAATTTCCCTCAATGAGCAGTTCTTC
d_gene: -
abundance: -
v_gene: TRBV11-2
j_gene: TRBJ2-1

CDR3aa: CASSRLQPRYGYTF
CDR3nt: TGTGCCAGCAGCCGGCTCCAACCCCGTTATGGCTACACCTTC
d_gene: -
abundance: -
v_gene: TRBV5-4
j_gene: TRBJ1-2

CDR3aa: CASSLDRETQYF
CDR3nt: TGCGCCAGCAGCTTGGACCGAGAGACCCAGTACTTC
d_gene: -
abundance: -
v_gene: TRBV5-1
j_gene: TRBJ2-5

CDR3aa: CASSPVTGEKEKLFF
CDR3nt: TGCGCCAGCAGCCCAGTGACAGGGGAAAAAGAAAAACTGTTTTTT
d_gene: TRBD1
abundance: -
v_gene: TRBV5-1
j_gene: TRBJ1-4

CDR3aa: CASSLRVSGSYEQYF
CDR3nt: TGCGCCAGCAGCCTCAGGGTTAGCGGGTCCTACGAGCAGTACTTC
d_gene: TRBD2
abundance: -
v_gene: TRBV5-1
j_gene: TRBJ2-7

CDR3aa: CASSQDGTYYEQYF
CDR3nt: TGCGCCAGCAGCCAAGATGGGACCTACTACGAGCAGTACTTC
d_gene: -
abundance: few
v_gene: TRBV4-3
j_gene: TRBJ2-7

CDR3aa: CASSQVSTGAPYGYTF
CDR3nt: TGTGCCAGCAGTCAAGTTTCCACAGGAGCCCCTTATGGCTACACCTTC
d_gene: -
abundance: -
v_gene: TRBV14
j_gene: TRBJ1-2

CDR3aa: CASGEGLYNEQFF
CDR3nt: TGTGCTAGTGGAGAGGGACTCTACAATGAGCAGTTCTTC
d_gene: -
abundance: -
v_gene: TRBV12-5
j_gene: TRBJ2-1

CDR3aa: CASSLWGAEQYF
CDR3nt: TGTGCCAGCAGCTTATGGGGGGCCGAGCAGTACTTC
d_gene: -
abundance: -
v_gene: TRBV11-3
j_gene: TRBJ2-7

CDR3aa: CASSLHKGRDPILNEQFF
CDR3nt: TGCGCCAGCAGCCTACACAAGGGGAGGGACCCCATTTTGAATGAGCAGTTCTTC
d_gene: TRBD2
abundance: once
v_gene: TRBV4-3
j_gene: TRBJ2-1

CDR3aa: CASSSGRTGYGYTF
CDR3nt: TGTGCCAGCAGTAGTGGCAGAACAGGATATGGCTACACCTTC
d_gene: -
abundance: -
v_gene: TRBV28
j_gene: TRBJ1-2

CDR3aa: CASSLQGAGSDTQYF
CDR3nt: TGTGCCAGCAGTTTACAGGGGGCCGGATCAGATACGCAGTATTTT
d_gene: TRBD1
abundance: -
v_gene: TRBV28
j_gene: TRBJ2-3

CDR3aa: CASSVRGSYGYTF
CDR3nt: TGTGCCAGCAGCGTGAGGGGGTCCTATGGCTACACCTTC
d_gene: -
abundance: once
v_gene: TRBV9
j_gene: TRBJ1-2

CDR3aa: CASRLPGLAGAYEQYF
CDR3nt: TGTGCAAGTCGCTTACCGGGACTAGCGGGAGCCTACGAGCAGTACTTC
d_gene: -
abundance: -
v_gene: TRBV12-2
j_gene: TRBJ2-7

CDR3aa: CASTSAGGLGEGQPQHF
CDR3nt: TGTGCCAGCACCTCGGCGGGGGGTCTCGGGGAAGGACAGCCCCAGCATTTT
d_gene: -
abundance: -
v_gene: TRBV28
j_gene: TRBJ1-5

CDR3aa: CASSLGTSSSYEQYF
CDR3nt: TGTGCCAGCAGCTTAGGGACTTCTAGCTCCTACGAGCAGTACTTC
d_gene: -
abundance: -
v_gene: TRBV7-2
j_gene: TRBJ2-7

CDR3aa: CASSQDVATSGRLLNEQFF
CDR3nt: TGCGCCAGCAGCCAAGATGTTGCGACTAGCGGGAGGCTCCTCAATGAGCAGTTCTTC
d_gene: TRBD2
abundance: -
v_gene: TRBV4-1
j_gene: TRBJ2-1

CDR3aa: CASSLAGTGVYGYTF
CDR3nt: TGTGCCAGCAGCTTGGCCGGGACAGGGGTATATGGCTACACCTTC
d_gene: TRBD1
abundance: -
v_gene: TRBV5-4
j_gene: TRBJ1-2

CDR3aa: CASSLLTGLGYGYTF
CDR3nt: TGTGCCAGCAGCCTACTCACAGGGTTAGGGTATGGCTACACCTTC
d_gene: -
abundance: -
v_gene: TRBV2
j_gene: TRBJ1-2

CDR3aa: CACSGGRGRGYNEQFF
CDR3nt: TGTGCCTGTAGCGGAGGGCGTGGTAGGGGCTACAATGAGCAGTTCTTC
d_gene: -
abundance: -
v_gene: TRBV30
j_gene: TRBJ2-1